This paragraph covers one T cell receptor beta chain sequence. Antigen unknown. Clones were read by immunoSEQ multiplex PCR, and TCRdb kept only the in-frame ones, dropping some. The sample contains around 17,000 clones, 88% of which appear only once. CDR3 length equals 14 residues. Germline V gene sequence: CDR1 LNHDA, CDR2 SQIVND (reference sequence). V lost 5 bases, J lost 6 bases, and 14 bases lay in between. This record comes from a study of T cell repertoires in ileal Crohn's disease. Study-wide context: Thiopurines (about eleven) or anti-TNF agents (about 19) were given postoperatively to about half.

Study conclusions and caveats: Compared with non-smokers, active smokers at surgery showed more clonal expansions. Endoscopic recurrence occurred in every patient whose clonality exceeded 26.8%.

The clonotype comes from an adult with Crohn's disease. The chain has TRBV19 and TRBJ2-1, with D possibly being TRBD1 (6 bases). The sample consisted of ileal tissue. The CDR3 region has the DNA TGTGCCAGTAGTGGCAGGGGATTACGCAATGAGCAGTTCTTC. Amino acids: CASSGRGLRNEQFF.